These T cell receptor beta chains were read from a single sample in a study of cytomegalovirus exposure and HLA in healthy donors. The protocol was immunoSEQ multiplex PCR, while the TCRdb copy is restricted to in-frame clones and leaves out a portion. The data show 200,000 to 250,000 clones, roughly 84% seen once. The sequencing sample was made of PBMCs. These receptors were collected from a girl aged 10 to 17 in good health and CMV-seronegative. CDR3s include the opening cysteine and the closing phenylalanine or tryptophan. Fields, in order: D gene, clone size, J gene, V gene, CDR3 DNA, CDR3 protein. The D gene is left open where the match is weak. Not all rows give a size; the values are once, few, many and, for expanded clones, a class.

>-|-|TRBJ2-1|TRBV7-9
TGTGCCAGCAGCACACCAGGTGCCTCCTACAATGAGCAGTTCTTC
CASSTPGASYNEQFF
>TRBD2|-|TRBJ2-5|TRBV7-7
TGTGCCAGCAGCTTCCGAGCGGGGGGGCAAGAGACCCAGTACTTC
CASSFRAGGQETQYF
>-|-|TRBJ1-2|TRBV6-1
TGTGCCAGCAGTGAAGACGGGAACTATGGCTACACCTTC
CASSEDGNYGYTF
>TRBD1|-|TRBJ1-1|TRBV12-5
TGTGCTAGTGGTTTGGTCGGGACAGGGGGTTTGAACACTGAAGCTTTCTTT
CASGLVGTGGLNTEAFF
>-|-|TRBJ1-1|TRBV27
TGTGCCAGCAGTTTATTGGGTACAGTTGAAGCTTTCTTT
CASSLLGTVEAFF
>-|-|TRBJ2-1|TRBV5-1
TGCGCCAGCAGCCCAGGGACCTACAATGAGCAGTTCTTC
CASSPGTYNEQFF
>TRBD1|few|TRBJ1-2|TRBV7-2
TGTGCCAGCAGCCCAGGACAGGGAGGCTACACCTTC
CASSPGQGGYTF
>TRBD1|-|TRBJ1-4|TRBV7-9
TGTGCCAGCAGCTTAGAGGGGGCTTCGGAAAAACTGTTTTTT
CASSLEGASEKLFF
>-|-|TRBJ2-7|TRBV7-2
TGTGCCAGCAGCTTACAGGGGTACACCTACGAGCAGTACTTC
CASSLQGYTYEQYF
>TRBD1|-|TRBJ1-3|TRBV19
TGTGCCAGTAGTATCGCGTACGGGACAGCGGAAGGAAACACCATATATTTT
CASSIAYGTAEGNTIYF
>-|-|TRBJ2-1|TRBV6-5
TGTGCCAGCAGTCCGAATCCGGGACATGTGTTCTTC
CASSPNPGHVFF
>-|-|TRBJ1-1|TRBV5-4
TGTGCCAGCAGCTTGCCCAGGGCCACTGAAGCTTTCTTT
CASSLPRATEAFF
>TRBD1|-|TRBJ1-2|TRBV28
TGTGCCAGCACAAGAGGGGGACAGGGGAGAGATGGCTACACCTTC
CASTRGGQGRDGYTF
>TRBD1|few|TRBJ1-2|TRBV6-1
TGTGCCAGCAGATCCGGGACAGAGAACTCTATGGGCTACACCTTC
CASRSGTENSMGYTF
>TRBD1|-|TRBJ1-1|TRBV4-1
TGCGCCAGCAGCCAAGACGCAGCCCCAAACAGGGGCTCTGAAGCTTTCTTT
CASSQDAAPNRGSEAFF
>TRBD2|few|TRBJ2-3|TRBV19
TGTGCCAGTAGCGGACTAGCGGGTACAGATACGCAGTATTTT
CASSGLAGTDTQYF
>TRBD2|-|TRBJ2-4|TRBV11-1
TGTGCCAGCAGATCCGGGGGGGTAGCCAAAAACATTCAGTACTTC
CASRSGGVAKNIQYF